This passage covers 25 T cell receptor beta chains from one sample sequenced in a study of long-term antiretroviral therapy in people with HIV. Runs used v3.0 of the immunoSEQ assay and were done at survey level. Clones were sequenced by immunoSEQ multiplex PCR, and TCRdb holds only the in-frame ones, with some missing. The sample has about 19,000 clones; around 76% are singletons. Here the sequenced sample was unsorted PBMCs, taken 0.5 years before starting antiretroviral therapy. These receptors all come from a woman aged 45 to 65 with HIV.

This chain connects TRBV5-1 to TRBJ1-1; possibly TRBD1 for D (5 bases). The length of the CDR3 is 15 residues. Trimming pared 1 base from V and 1 base from J, leaving 11 bases between. From germline, CDR1 is SGHRS and CDR2 YFSETQ. CDR3 in amino acids: CASSLIVGGNTEAFF. The CDR3 DNA sequence: TGCGCCAGCAGCTTGATAGTTGGGGGGAACACTGAAGCTTTCTTT.

This chain links TRBV6-1 with TRBJ1-4, with D unclear. This CDR3 contains 15 residues. Trimming removed 3 bases from V and 4 bases from J, with 12 bases in between. Germline lookup yields CDR1 MNHNS and CDR2 SASEGT. CDR3 loop: CASSELHWGNEKLFF. The CDR3 DNA sequence: TGTGCCAGCAGTGAGCTCCACTGGGGTAATGAAAAACTGTTTTTT.

V gene TRBV11-2 combines with J gene TRBJ2-5; weak D call: TRBD2 (6 bases). Germline CDR1 is SGHAT and CDR2 is FQNNGV. V lost 0 bases and J 4 bases, leaving 12 bases between the germline ends. The CDR3 has 15 residues. CDR3 loop: CASSLDRLVSETQYF. DNA for the CDR3: TGTGCCAGCAGCTTAGATCGACTAGTCTCAGAGACCCAGTACTTC.

In its sample, this clone was seen a few times. The CDR3 nucleotides read TGTGCCAGCTCACCCCTTTTGAAAGGAAACACCATATATTTT. Protein product: CASSPLLKGNTIYF. The chain is built from TRBV18 and TRBJ1-3; D ambiguous. Looked up from germline, CDR1 is KGHSH and CDR2 is LQKENI. CDR3 length equals 14 residues. Trimming took 3 bases from V and 4 from J, leaving 10 bases between them.

CDR3: CASSFEVGEQFF. DNA of the CDR3: TGTGCCAGCAGTTTCGAGGTCGGAGAGCAGTTCTTC. The chain is built from TRBV27 and TRBJ2-1; D unclear. The V end was cut by 3 bases, the J end by 10 bases, with 10 bases between. This CDR3 has 12 amino acids. Germline assignment: CDR1 MNHEY and CDR2 SMNVEV (reference sequence).

V is TRBV19 and J is TRBJ2-3; TRBD1 aligns across 9 bases. Unmatched junction bases numbered 8, after V lost 10 bases and J lost 3 bases. The CDR3 is made up of 14 amino acids. Germline V gene sequence: CDR1 LNHDA, CDR2 SQIVND (reference sequence). The CDR3 coding sequence is TGTGCCACTACCGACAGGGGGAAGACAGATACGCAGTATTTT. This sequence encodes CATTDRGKTDTQYF.

The rearrangement uses TRBV5-1 and TRBJ2-5, with 10 bases lining up with TRBD2. Germline lookup yields CDR1 SGHRS and CDR2 YFSETQ. V shed 0 bases and J 2 bases; nucleotides not matched to a gene: 7. The CDR3 is made up of 17 amino acids. CDR3 nucleotide sequence: TGCGCCAGCAGCTTGGCCGGGGCTAGCGGGGGTCAAGAGACCCAGTACTTC. It codes for CASSLAGASGGQETQYF. The full variable domain, with the rest looked up from reference TRBV5-1 and TRBJ2-5, is KAGVTQTPRYLIKTRGQQVTLSCSPISGHRSVSWYQQTPGQGLQFLFEYFSETQRNKGNFPGRFSGRQFSNSRSEMNVSTLELGDSALYLCASSLAGASGGQETQYFGPGTRLLVL.

The V gene is TRBV2, the J gene TRBJ2-7; 9 nucleotides align to TRBD1. Trimming took 5 bases from V and 6 from J; bases not matched to a gene: 8. Germline-derived CDR1 and CDR2 are SNHLY and FYNNEI. This CDR3 is 14 amino acids long. CDR3 loop: CASSTGTGRGEQYF. For the CDR3, the DNA is TGTGCCAGCAGTACCGGGACAGGGAGGGGCGAGCAGTACTTC.

This clone was observed a single time. V and J are TRBV9 and TRBJ2-5, with a weak D call TRBD2 (6 bases). This CDR3 comprises 14 residues. The V gene lost 0 bases and the J gene lost 0 bases, with 6 bases spanning the gap. Germline V CDR1 and CDR2: SGDLS, YYNGEE. CDR3 loop: CASSVGGDQETQYF. The CDR3 coding sequence is TGTGCCAGCAGCGTAGGCGGGGACCAAGAGACCCAGTACTTC.

The table lists this clone with a count of one. This chain uses TRBV5-6 with TRBJ2-3; D is unresolved. There are 14 residues in the CDR3. Germline CDR1 SGHDT, CDR2 YYEEEE. Deletions cut 4 bases from V and 1 base from J, with 10 bases between. The CDR3 nucleotides read TGTGCCAGCAGCGTGGCCGTCGGCACAGATACGCAGTATTTT. Encoded protein: CASSVAVGTDTQYF. Variable domain in full (rest from reference TRBV5-6 and TRBJ2-3): DAGVTQSPTHLIKTRGQQVTLRCSPKSGHDTVSWYQQALGQGPQFIFQYYEEEERQRGNFPDRFSGHQFPNYSSELNVNALLLGDSALYLCASSVAVGTDTQYFGPGTRLTVL.

This clone was recorded once. This sequence joins TRBV27 and TRBJ1-6; D possibly corresponds to TRBD1 (6 bases). CDR3 length equals 15 residues. V gave up 5 bases and J gave up 0 bases, with 8 bases separating them. Germline loops: CDR1 MNHEY, CDR2 SMNVEV (reference sequence). CDR3 nucleotides: TGTGCCAGCAGTGGGGACAACTCCTATAATTCACCCCTCCACTTT. This codes for CASSGDNSYNSPLHF.

The sample holds one count of this clone. The chain couples TRBV10-2 to TRBJ1-6; unclear D gene. Germline CDR1 WSHSY, CDR2 SAAADI. The CDR3 runs 15 residues. Trimming pared 9 bases from V and 5 bases from J, leaving 17 bases between. CDR3 loop: CASNPSQNNNSPLHF. The CDR3 DNA reads as TGCGCCAGTAACCCGAGCCAAAACAATAATTCACCCCTCCACTTT.

The chain couples TRBV19 to TRBJ1-1; a possible D gene is TRBD1 (6 bases). V was shortened by 2 bases and J by 1 base, with 8 bases between the two germline ends. The germline CDR1 and CDR2 sequences are LNHDA and SQIVND (reference sequence). The CDR3 is made up of 14 amino acids. CDR3 nucleotides: TGTGCCAGTAGTATATCCAGGGGGAACACTGAAGCTTTCTTT. Amino acids: CASSISRGNTEAFF.

This CDR3 reads CASSPGANTGELFF. The CDR3, as DNA: TGCGCCAGCAGCCCAGGGGCGAACACCGGGGAGCTGTTTTTT. The rearrangement uses TRBV4-1 and TRBJ2-2, with D maybe TRBD1 (6 bases). The CDR3 length is 14 residues. The ends were cut back, 4 bases at V and 0 bases at J, with 6 bases in the middle. The germline V gene encodes CDR1 MGHRA and CDR2 YSYEKL.

By share of the sample, this clone is medium-sized. This chain's CDR3 is CASSPLTSTSDTPYNEQFF. CDR3 nucleotide sequence: TGTGCCAGCTCACCTCTAACCTCGACCTCGGATACTCCATACAATGAGCAGTTCTTC. The genes are TRBV18 and TRBJ2-1, with D unresolved. The CDR3 runs 19 residues. Trimming pared 3 bases from V and 4 bases from J, leaving 25 bases between. In germline, CDR1 is KGHSH, CDR2 LQKENI.

The rearrangement uses TRBV30 and TRBJ1-4, with 12 bases identical to TRBD1. Trimming took 5 bases from V and 7 from J; bases not matched to a gene: 5. Looked up from germline, CDR1 is GTSNPN and CDR2 is SVGIG (reference sequence). The CDR3 extends over 14 amino acids. The CDR3 region has the DNA TGTGCCTGGGCCGGGACAGGGGGCTTTGAAAAACTGTTTTTT. Translation: CAWAGTGGFEKLFF.

The rearrangement joins TRBV7-9 to TRBJ2-5; D remains ambiguous. The CDR3 loop spans 11 amino acids. Trimming stripped 4 bases from V and 1 base from J, with 1 base between. Looked up from germline, CDR1 is SEHNR and CDR2 is FQNEAQ (reference sequence). The DNA for the CDR3 is TGTGCCAGCAGCTCCCAAGAGACCCAGTACTTC. It encodes CASSSQETQYF.

The chain employs TRBV5-6 and TRBJ2-3, with D uncertain. Germline V gene data show CDR1 as SGHDT and CDR2 as YYEEEE. The CDR3 length is 13 residues. V shed 1 base and J shed 1 base, with 4 bases lying between them. The CDR3 DNA reads TGTGCCAGCAGCTTGCCTGGCACAGATACGCAGTATTTT. It codes for CASSLPGTDTQYF.

This chain connects TRBV5-1 to TRBJ1-2, with TRBD1 as a possible D gene (5 bases). The V end lost 0 bases, the J end lost 2 bases, and 11 bases lay between the germline ends. The CDR3 has 15 residues. Germline V CDR1 and CDR2: SGHRS, YFSETQ. The CDR3 nucleotides read TGCGCCAGCAGCTTGGATATCAGGACAAACTATGGCTACACCTTC. Its translation is CASSLDIRTNYGYTF.

This clone occurred once. The chain uses TRBV5-1 and TRBJ1-6; D may be TRBD1 (6 bases). The CDR3 runs 13 residues. Germline CDR1 SGHRS, CDR2 YFSETQ. V lost 4 bases to trimming and J lost 8 bases, with 10 bases between them. The CDR3 DNA reads as TGCGCCAGCAGCCCGGACAGATATTCACCCCTCCACTTT. Protein: CASSPDRYSPLHF.

This sequence joins TRBV5-1 and TRBJ1-4; tentative D call: TRBD1 (5 bases). Germline loops: CDR1 SGHRS, CDR2 YFSETQ. The germline V and J ends were trimmed by 4 bases and 2 bases, with 12 bases remaining between them. The CDR3 extends over 15 amino acids. The CDR3 DNA sequence: TGCGCCAGCAGCCCGGGGGGGTCTACTAATGAAAAACTGTTTTTT. Its translation is CASSPGGSTNEKLFF. The full variable domain, in which reference TRBV5-1 and TRBJ1-4 provide the parts outside the CDR3, is KAGVTQTPRYLIKTRGQQVTLSCSPISGHRSVSWYQQTPGQGLQFLFEYFSETQRNKGNFPGRFSGRQFSNSRSEMNVSTLELGDSALYLCASSPGGSTNEKLFFGSGTQLSVL.

The V gene is TRBV5-1, the J gene TRBJ2-1; 9 bases agree with TRBD2. Germline V gene data show CDR1 as SGHRS and CDR2 as YFSETQ. V was clipped by 4 bases and J by 6 bases; unmatched bases: 5. The CDR3 is 14 residues long. The CDR3 spells CASSTGTSINEQFF. CDR3 coding DNA: TGCGCCAGCAGCACGGGGACTAGCATCAATGAGCAGTTCTTC.

This clone was observed a handful of times. The chain joins TRBV4-1 to TRBJ1-6; no clear D gene. V lost 0 bases to trimming and J lost 13 bases, with 13 bases between them. CDR1 and CDR2 from the germline V gene are MGHRA and YSYEKL. The CDR3 is 14 amino acids. In DNA, the CDR3 is TGCGCCAGCAGCCAAGACAAGTCTCTTTTTCCCCTCCACTTT. This encodes CASSQDKSLFPLHF.

The chain is built from TRBV5-1 and TRBJ2-5, with 7 bases fitting TRBD1. Germline V gives CDR1 SGHRS, CDR2 YFSETQ. This CDR3 comprises 15 residues. The junction had 4 bases not matched to a gene; V was cut back by 1 base and J by 1 base. Here the CDR3 DNA reads TGCGCCAGCAGCTTGTTGGGACAGATCCAAGAGACCCAGTACTTC. It encodes CASSLLGQIQETQYF.

J is TRBJ2-7 and V is TRBV11-2; D possibly corresponds to TRBD2 (6 bases). Germline V CDR1 and CDR2: SGHAT, FQNNGV. The CDR3 length is 15 residues. Trimming pared 4 bases from V and 0 bases from J, leaving 13 bases between. The CDR3 here is CASSSGGKGSYEQYF. CDR3 DNA sequence: TGTGCCAGCAGCTCCGGGGGTAAAGGCTCCTACGAGCAGTACTTC. The variable domain in full, completed from reference TRBV11-2 and TRBJ2-7, reads EAGVAQSPRYKIIEKRQSVAFWCNPISGHATLYWYQQILGQGPKLLIQFQNNGVVDDSQLPKDRFSAERLKGVDSTLKIQPAKLEDSAVYLCASSSGGKGSYEQYFGPGTRLTVT.